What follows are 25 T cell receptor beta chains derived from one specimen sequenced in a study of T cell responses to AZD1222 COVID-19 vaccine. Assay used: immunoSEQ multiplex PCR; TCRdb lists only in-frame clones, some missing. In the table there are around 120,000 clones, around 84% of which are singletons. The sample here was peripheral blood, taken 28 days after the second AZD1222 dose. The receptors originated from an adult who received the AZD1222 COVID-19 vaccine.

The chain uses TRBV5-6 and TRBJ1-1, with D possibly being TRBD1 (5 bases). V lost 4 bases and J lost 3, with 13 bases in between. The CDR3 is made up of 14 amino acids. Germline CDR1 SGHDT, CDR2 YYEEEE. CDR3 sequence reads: CASSQGRWDTEAFF. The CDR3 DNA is TGTGCCAGCAGCCAGGGAAGATGGGACACTGAAGCTTTCTTT.

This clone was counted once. The CDR3 coding sequence is TGTGCCAGCAGCTTAGCGGCTAGCGCCTCCTACGAGCAGTACTTC. Residues: CASSLAASASYEQYF. The chain uses TRBV7-2 and TRBJ2-7; D possibly corresponds to TRBD2 (6 bases). The V end lost 0 bases, the J end lost 0 bases, and 9 bases lay between the germline ends. This CDR3 has 15 residues. From germline, CDR1 is SGHTA and CDR2 FQGNSA.

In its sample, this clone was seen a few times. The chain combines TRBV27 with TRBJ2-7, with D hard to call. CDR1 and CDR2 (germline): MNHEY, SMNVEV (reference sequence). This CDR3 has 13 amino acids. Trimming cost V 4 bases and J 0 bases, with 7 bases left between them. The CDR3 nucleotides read TGTGCCAGCAGTTCCGACCCCTCCTACGAGCAGTACTTC. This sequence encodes CASSSDPSYEQYF.

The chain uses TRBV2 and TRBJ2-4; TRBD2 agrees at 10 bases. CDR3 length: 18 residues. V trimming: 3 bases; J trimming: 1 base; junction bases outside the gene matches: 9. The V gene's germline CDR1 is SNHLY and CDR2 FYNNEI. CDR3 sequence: CASSDPSGGASAKNIQYF. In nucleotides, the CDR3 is TGTGCCAGCAGTGACCCCAGCGGGGGGGCCTCTGCCAAAAACATTCAGTACTTC. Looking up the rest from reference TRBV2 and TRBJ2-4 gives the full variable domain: EPEVTQTPSHQVTQMGQEVILRCVPISNHLYFYWYRQILGQKVEFLVSFYNNEISEKSEIFDDQFSVERPDGSNFTLKIRSTKLEDSAMYFCASSDPSGGASAKNIQYFGAGTRLSVL.

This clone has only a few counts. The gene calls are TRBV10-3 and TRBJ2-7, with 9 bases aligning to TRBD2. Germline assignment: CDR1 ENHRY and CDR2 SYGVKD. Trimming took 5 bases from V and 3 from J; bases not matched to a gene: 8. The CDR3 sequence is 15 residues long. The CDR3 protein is CAISLAGENDYEQYF. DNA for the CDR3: TGTGCCATCAGTTTAGCGGGGGAGAATGACTACGAGCAGTACTTC.

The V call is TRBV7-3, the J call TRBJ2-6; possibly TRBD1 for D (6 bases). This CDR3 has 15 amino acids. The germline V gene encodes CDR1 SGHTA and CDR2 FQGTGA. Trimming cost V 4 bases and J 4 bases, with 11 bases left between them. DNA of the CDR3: TGTGCCAGCAGCTCAAACACAGGGGGGGCCAACGTCCTGACTTTC. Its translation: CASSSNTGGANVLTF.

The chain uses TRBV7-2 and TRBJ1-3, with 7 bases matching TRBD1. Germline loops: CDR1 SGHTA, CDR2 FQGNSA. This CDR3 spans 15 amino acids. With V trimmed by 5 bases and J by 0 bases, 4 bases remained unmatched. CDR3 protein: CASSQRDSSGNTIYF. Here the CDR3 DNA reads TGTGCCAGCAGCCAGAGGGACAGCTCTGGAAACACCATATATTTT. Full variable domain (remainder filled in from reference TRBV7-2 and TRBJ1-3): GAGVSQSPSNKVTEKGKDVELRCDPISGHTALYWYRQSLGQGLEFLIYFQGNSAPDKSGLPSDRFSAERTGGSVSTLTIQRTQQEDSAVYLCASSQRDSSGNTIYFGEGSWLTVV.

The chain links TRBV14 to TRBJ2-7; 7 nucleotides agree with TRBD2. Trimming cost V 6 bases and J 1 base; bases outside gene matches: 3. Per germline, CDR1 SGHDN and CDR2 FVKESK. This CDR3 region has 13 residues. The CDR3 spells CASSGRESYEQYF. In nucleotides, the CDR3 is TGTGCCAGCAGTGGGAGGGAATCCTACGAGCAGTACTTC.

CDR3 sequence: CASSQVTGDSEAFF. The DNA of the CDR3 is TGTGCCAGCAGCCAAGTGACAGGGGATTCTGAAGCTTTCTTT. The chain links TRBV3-1 (or the pseudogene TRBV3-2) to TRBJ1-1; 8 bases are a match to TRBD1. This CDR3 has 14 amino acids. Trimming removed 1 base from V and 6 bases from J; junction bases left unmatched: 4. Per germline, CDR1 LGHDT and CDR2 YNNKEL (reference sequence).

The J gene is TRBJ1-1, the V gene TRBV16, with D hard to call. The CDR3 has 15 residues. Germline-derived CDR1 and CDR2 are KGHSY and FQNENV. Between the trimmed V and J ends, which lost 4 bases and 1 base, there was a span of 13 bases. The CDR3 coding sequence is TGTGCCAGCAGCCTACCCGACGGTCAGAACACTGAAGCTTTCTTT. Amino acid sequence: CASSLPDGQNTEAFF.

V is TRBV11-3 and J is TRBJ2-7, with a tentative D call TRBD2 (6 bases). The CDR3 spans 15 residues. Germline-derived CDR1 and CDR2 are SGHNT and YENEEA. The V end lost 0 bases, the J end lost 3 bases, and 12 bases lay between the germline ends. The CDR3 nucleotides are TGTGCCAGCAGCTTAGACGCGGGGCCCGACTACGAGCAGTACTTC. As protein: CASSLDAGPDYEQYF.

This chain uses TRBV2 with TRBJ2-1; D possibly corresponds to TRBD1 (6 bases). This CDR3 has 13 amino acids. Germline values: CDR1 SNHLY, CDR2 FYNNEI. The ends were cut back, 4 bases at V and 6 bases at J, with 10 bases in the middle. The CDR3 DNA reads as TGTGCCAGCAGTGCACAGGGAAGCAATGAGCAGTTCTTC. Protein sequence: CASSAQGSNEQFF.

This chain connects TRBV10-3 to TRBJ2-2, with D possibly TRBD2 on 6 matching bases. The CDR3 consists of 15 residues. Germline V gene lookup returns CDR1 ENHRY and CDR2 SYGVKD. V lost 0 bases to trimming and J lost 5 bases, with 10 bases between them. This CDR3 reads CAISESGGRTGELFF. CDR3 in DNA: TGTGCCATCAGTGAGTCGGGGGGACGAACCGGGGAGCTGTTTTTT.

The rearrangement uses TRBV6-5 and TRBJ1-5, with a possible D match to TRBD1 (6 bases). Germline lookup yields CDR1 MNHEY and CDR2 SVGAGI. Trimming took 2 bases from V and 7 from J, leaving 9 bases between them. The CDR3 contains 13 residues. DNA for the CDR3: TGTGCCAGCAGTTACATCACAGGGCAGCCCCAGCATTTT. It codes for CASSYITGQPQHF.

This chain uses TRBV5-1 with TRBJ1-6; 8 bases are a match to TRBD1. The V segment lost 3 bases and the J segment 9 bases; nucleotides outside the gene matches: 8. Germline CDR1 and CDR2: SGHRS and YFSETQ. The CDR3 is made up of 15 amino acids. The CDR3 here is CASSSSGGAGSPLHF. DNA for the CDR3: TGCGCCAGCAGCTCCTCAGGGGGCGCGGGTTCACCCCTCCACTTT.

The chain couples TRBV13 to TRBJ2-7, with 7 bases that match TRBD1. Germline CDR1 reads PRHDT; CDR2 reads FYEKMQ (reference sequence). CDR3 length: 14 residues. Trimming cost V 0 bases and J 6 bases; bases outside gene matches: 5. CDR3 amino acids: CASSLGETGSEQYF. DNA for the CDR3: TGTGCCAGCAGCTTAGGGGAGACAGGGTCCGAGCAGTACTTC.

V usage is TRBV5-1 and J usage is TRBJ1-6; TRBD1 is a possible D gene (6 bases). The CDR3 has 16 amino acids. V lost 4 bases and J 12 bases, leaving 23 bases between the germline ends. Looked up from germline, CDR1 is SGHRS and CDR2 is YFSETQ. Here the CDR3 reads CASSPGEEAQSRPLHF. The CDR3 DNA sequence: TGCGCCAGCAGCCCAGGGGAGGAGGCCCAATCCCGACCCCTCCACTTT.

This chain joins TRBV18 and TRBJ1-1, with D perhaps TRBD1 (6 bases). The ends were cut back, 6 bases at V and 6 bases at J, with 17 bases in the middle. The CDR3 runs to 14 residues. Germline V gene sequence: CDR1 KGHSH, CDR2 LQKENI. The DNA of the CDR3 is TGTGCCAGCTCCACGCGGGGGGCAGAGGCTGAAGCTTTCTTT. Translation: CASSTRGAEAEAFF.

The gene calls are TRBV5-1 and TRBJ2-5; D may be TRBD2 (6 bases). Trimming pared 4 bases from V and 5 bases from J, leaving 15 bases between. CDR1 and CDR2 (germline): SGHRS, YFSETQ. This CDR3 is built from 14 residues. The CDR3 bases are TGCGCCAGCAGCAGTGGGACTCCTAGGGAGACCCAGTACTTC. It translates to CASSSGTPRETQYF.

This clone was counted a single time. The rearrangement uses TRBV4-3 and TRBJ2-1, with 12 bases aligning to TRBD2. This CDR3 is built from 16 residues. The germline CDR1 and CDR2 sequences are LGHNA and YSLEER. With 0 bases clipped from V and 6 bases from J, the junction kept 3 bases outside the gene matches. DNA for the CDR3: TGCGCCAGCAGCCAAGATCTAGCGGGGGGGAGCAATGAGCAGTTCTTC. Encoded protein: CASSQDLAGGSNEQFF.

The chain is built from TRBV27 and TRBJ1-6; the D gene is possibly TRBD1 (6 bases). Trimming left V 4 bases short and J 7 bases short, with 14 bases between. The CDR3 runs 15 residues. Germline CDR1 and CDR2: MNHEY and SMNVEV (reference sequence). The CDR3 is CASSSQGKVNSPLHF. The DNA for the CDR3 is TGTGCCAGCAGTTCCCAGGGGAAGGTAAATTCACCCCTCCACTTT.

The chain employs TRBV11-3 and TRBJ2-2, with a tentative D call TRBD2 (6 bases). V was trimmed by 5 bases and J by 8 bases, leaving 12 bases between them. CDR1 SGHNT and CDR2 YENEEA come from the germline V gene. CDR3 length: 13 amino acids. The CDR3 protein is CASSVESGGELFF. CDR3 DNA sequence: TGTGCCAGCAGCGTGGAGAGCGGGGGGGAGCTGTTTTTT.

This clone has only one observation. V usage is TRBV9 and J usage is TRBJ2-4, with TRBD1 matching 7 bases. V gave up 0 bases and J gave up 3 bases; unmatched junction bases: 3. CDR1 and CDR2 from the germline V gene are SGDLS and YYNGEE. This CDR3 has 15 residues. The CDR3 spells CASSVEGGLKNIQYF. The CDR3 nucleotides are TGTGCCAGCAGCGTAGAAGGGGGCCTCAAAAACATTCAGTACTTC.

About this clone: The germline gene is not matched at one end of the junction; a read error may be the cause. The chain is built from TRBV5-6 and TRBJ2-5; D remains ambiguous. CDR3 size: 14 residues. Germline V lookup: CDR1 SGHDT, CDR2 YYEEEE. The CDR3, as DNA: TGTGCCAGCAGATTGGACCGCTTTGGAGAGACCCAGTACTTC. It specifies CASRLDRFGETQYF. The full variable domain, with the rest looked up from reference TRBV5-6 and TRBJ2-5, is DAGVTQSPTHLIKTRGQQVTLRCSPKSGHDTVSWYQQALGQGPQFIFQYYEEEERQRGNFPDRFSGHQFPNYSSELNVNALLLGDSALYLCASRLDRFGETQYFGPGTRLLVL.

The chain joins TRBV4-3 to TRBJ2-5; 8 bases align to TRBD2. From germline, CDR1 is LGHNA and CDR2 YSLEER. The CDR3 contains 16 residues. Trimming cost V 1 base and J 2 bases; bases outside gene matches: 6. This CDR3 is CASSQALAGGQETQYF. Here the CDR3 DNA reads TGCGCCAGCAGCCAAGCACTGGCGGGGGGACAAGAGACCCAGTACTTC.